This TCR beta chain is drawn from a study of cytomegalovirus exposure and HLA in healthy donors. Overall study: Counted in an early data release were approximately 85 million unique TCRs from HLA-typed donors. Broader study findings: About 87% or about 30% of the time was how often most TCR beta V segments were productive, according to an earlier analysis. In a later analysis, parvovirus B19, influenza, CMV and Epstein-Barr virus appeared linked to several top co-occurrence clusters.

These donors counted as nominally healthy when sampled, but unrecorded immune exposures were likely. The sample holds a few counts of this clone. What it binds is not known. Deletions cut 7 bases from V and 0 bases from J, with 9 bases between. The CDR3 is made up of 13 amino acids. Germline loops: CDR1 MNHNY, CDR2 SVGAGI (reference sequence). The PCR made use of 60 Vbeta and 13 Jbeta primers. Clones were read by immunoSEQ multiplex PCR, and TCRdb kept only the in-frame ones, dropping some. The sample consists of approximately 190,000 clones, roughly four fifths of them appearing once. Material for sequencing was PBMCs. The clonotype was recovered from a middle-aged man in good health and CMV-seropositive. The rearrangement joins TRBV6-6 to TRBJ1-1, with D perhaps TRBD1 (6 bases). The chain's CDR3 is CASNTGLNTEAFF. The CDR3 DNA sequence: TGTGCCAGCAACACAGGGTTGAACACTGAAGCTTTCTTT.